Listed here are 9 T cell receptor beta chains from one sample, sequenced in a study of blood T cell repertoires in COVID-19. The protocol was immunoSEQ multiplex PCR, while the TCRdb copy is restricted to in-frame clones and leaves out a portion. Here the sample spans more than 95,000 clones, about 84% being singletons. Material for sequencing was peripheral blood. These receptors were obtained from a human donor in a cohort sampled during active COVID-19.

This clone came up a few times. The chain links TRBV11-1 to TRBJ2-3; 8 nucleotides line up with TRBD1. With 2 bases clipped from V and 4 bases from J, the junction kept 5 bases outside the gene matches. Per the germline V gene, CDR1 is SGHAT and CDR2 is FQDESV (reference sequence). The CDR3 sequence is 15 residues long. The CDR3 DNA reads as TGTGCCAGCAGCTTAAGACAGGGGACCGCAGATACGCAGTATTTT. Amino acids: CASSLRQGTADTQYF.

The CDR3 spells CASSVAPGGKLFF. CDR3 nucleotide sequence: TGTGCCAGCAGCGTAGCCCCGGGAGGAAAACTGTTTTTT. The chain has TRBV9 and TRBJ1-4; D remains ambiguous. The CDR3 is 13 residues long. Germline V gene sequence: CDR1 SGDLS, CDR2 YYNGEE. V was shortened by 0 bases and J by 10 bases, with 10 bases between the two germline ends.

The rearrangement joins TRBV7-8 to TRBJ1-5; D not resolved. This CDR3 spans 16 amino acids. CDR1 is SGHVS and CDR2 is FQNEAQ in the germline V gene. Trimming left V 4 bases short and J 5 bases short, with 18 bases between. The CDR3 reads CASSSPSAVGDQPQHF. CDR3 in DNA: TGTGCCAGCAGCTCCCCTTCGGCAGTCGGGGATCAGCCCCAGCATTTT.

This chain uses TRBV4-1 with TRBJ2-5; maybe TRBD2 (7 bases). Germline V gene data show CDR1 as MGHRA and CDR2 as YSYEKL. This CDR3 spans 18 amino acids. Trimming pared 0 bases from V and 5 bases from J, leaving 22 bases between. DNA of the CDR3: TGCGCCAGCAGCCAAGATCGGGGGTTGCGGGGGCAGGGGGAGACCCAGTACTTC. This translates into CASSQDRGLRGQGETQYF.

The chain recombines TRBV5-1 with TRBJ2-5, with D possibly being TRBD2 (5 bases). CDR1 and CDR2 from the germline V gene are SGHRS and YFSETQ. CDR3 length: 14 residues. Trimming removed 0 bases from V and 5 bases from J, with 11 bases in between. CDR3 bases: TGCGCCAGCAGCTTGGTGGATACGGGGGAGACCCAGTACTTC. Its protein product is CASSLVDTGETQYF. Full variable domain (outside the CDR3, taken from reference TRBV5-1 and TRBJ2-5): KAGVTQTPRYLIKTRGQQVTLSCSPISGHRSVSWYQQTPGQGLQFLFEYFSETQRNKGNFPGRFSGRQFSNSRSEMNVSTLELGDSALYLCASSLVDTGETQYFGPGTRLLVL.

The rearrangement uses TRBV3-1 (or the pseudogene TRBV3-2) and TRBJ1-1; D gene unclear. The germline V gene encodes CDR1 LGHDT and CDR2 YNNKEL (reference sequence). CDR3 length equals 12 residues. V shed 2 bases and J shed 8 bases, with 9 bases lying between them. Written as DNA, the CDR3 is TGTGCCAGCAGCCAAAGCAAGCAAGAAGCTTTCTTT. Translation: CASSQSKQEAFF.

This chain uses TRBV7-6 with TRBJ1-6, with TRBD1 matching 7 bases. The CDR3 length is 16 residues. With V trimmed by 2 bases and J by 10 bases, 11 bases remained unmatched. Germline V gives CDR1 SGHVS, CDR2 FNYEAQ. CDR3 in DNA: TGTGCCAGCAGCTTAAATCAACAGGGGTCGGGATCACCCCTCCACTTT. It yields the protein CASSLNQQGSGSPLHF.

This chain uses TRBV18 with TRBJ2-1; 15 bases are shared with TRBD2. CDR1 is KGHSH and CDR2 is LQKENI in the germline V gene. The CDR3 has 16 amino acids. V gave up 5 bases and J gave up 9 bases; unmatched junction bases: 8. The CDR3 DNA is TGTGCCAGCTCATCCGAGGGACTAGCGGGAGGCGGTGAGCAGTTCTTC. This codes for CASSSEGLAGGGEQFF.

This clone has only one observation. The chain employs TRBV12-5 and TRBJ2-7; tentatively, D is TRBD1 (5 bases). V was shortened by 0 bases and J by 1 base, with 25 bases between the two germline ends. The CDR3 extends over 20 amino acids. From germline, CDR1 is LGHNT and CDR2 FRNRAP. DNA of the CDR3: TGTGCTAGTGGTTTGGTACTGGGGCGCTTCCCCCCCGGACAATCCTACGAGCAGTACTTC. Protein product: CASGLVLGRFPPGQSYEQYF.